This is a list of T cell receptor beta chains from one sample in a study of shared clonotypes between healthy human individuals. Profiling relied on immunoSEQ multiplex PCR, and the TCRdb table lists in-frame clones only, not all of them. The sample has 500,000 or so clones, around 96% seen once. The sample comprised naive CD4+ T cells sorted from blood. The receptor set was obtained from a woman in her twenties or thirties in good health. The conserved cysteine and the conserved F or W are not part of the CDR3 here.

v_gene	j_gene	CDR3aa
TRBV5-1	TRBJ2-7	ASSSGSGPGYEQY
TRBV28	TRBJ2-1	ASRSHGSYNEQF
TRBV4-1	TRBJ2-7	ASSLGLAVSSYEQY
TRBV29-1	TRBJ2-1	SVGIYNEQF
TRBV19	TRBJ1-2	ASTAAWMNYGYT
TRBV10-3	TRBJ2-3	AISESLGATDTQY
TRBV6-1	TRBJ2-7	ASSRTESYEQY
TRBV23-1	TRBJ2-7	ASSQAEGGRGREQY
TRBV28	TRBJ2-1	ASSTQDRNNEQF
TRBV2	TRBJ2-3	ASIRQGATDTQY
TRBV28	TRBJ2-6	ASSFMGRSSGANVLT
TRBV7-2	TRBJ1-1	ASSPPTANTEAF
TRBV2	TRBJ2-3	ASSSGGLTDTQY
TRBV6-4	TRBJ2-3	ASSDDSDTQY
TRBV7-9	TRBJ2-7	ASSSRDAYEQY
TRBV28	TRBJ2-5	ASSRDRGKTQY
TRBV7-2	TRBJ1-1	ASSLGYRSGVGTEAF
TRBV28	TRBJ2-7	ASSSGQGPYEQY
TRBV15	-	ATSRERVSSYEQY
TRBV27	TRBJ2-1	ASSAPGTPGGRTSSYNEQF
TRBV4-1	-	ASSQETRLAGVAYEQY
TRBV5-6	TRBJ2-7	ASSLPGAAYEQY
TRBV28	TRBJ2-7	ASSSDRPSEQY
TRBV12-5	TRBJ1-2	ASGPTRTWWGYGYT
TRBV5-1	TRBJ2-5	ASSLALARETQY
TRBV9	TRBJ2-5	ASSELAGGRGETQY
TRBV25-1	TRBJ2-1	ASSALLAELINEQF
TRBV19	TRBJ2-3	ASDRGMKTDTQY
TRBV19	TRBJ2-7	ASSIGGQGVEQY
TRBV5-1	TRBJ2-2	ASSGSPDSSTGELF
TRBV18	TRBJ1-1	ASSPSGALLMNTEAF
TRBV6-1	TRBJ2-2	ASSGGGRANTGELF
TRBV6-1	TRBJ1-2	ASSELSLRQNGYT
TRBV5-1	TRBJ2-5	ASSLTSGRIQETQY
TRBV7-2	TRBJ1-3	ASSLRGTSGNTIY
TRBV18	TRBJ2-5	ASSPNTQETQY
TRBV5-1	TRBJ1-2	ASSSPGQGRYGYT
TRBV5-1	TRBJ2-7	ASSLEGRKNSYEQY
TRBV5-4	TRBJ2-7	ASSLDGVLFDSAY
TRBV18	TRBJ1-4	ASSPQTTNEKLF
TRBV19	TRBJ1-5	ASSMMGGVSNQPQH
TRBV29-1	TRBJ2-7	SVGVRTYEQY
TRBV7-2	TRBJ2-3	ASSWDHNTQY
TRBV27	TRBJ1-1	ASSLQENTEAF
TRBV30	TRBJ1-2	AWSFWAPPGECYT
TRBV28	TRBJ2-1	ASSLLDGQKQF